This T cell receptor beta chain was sequenced in a study of tumor-infiltrating lymphocytes in localized non-small cell lung cancer. Findings and caveats of the study: Tumor T-cell fraction from TCR sequencing was not associated with recurrence-free survival (p = 0.61).

Comments on this clone: Its specificity is not known. Additional DNA sequences in this sample encode the identical CDR3.

Assay: immunoSEQ multiplex PCR; the TCRdb copy retains only in-frame clones and omits some. Counted here are 15,000 to 20,000 clones, 73% occurring once; the ten biggest clones make up approximately 4.3%. Sequenced sample: lung tumor tissue. This receptor was identified in a human donor with non-small cell lung cancer.

CDR3 loop: CASSQDLISGRASDTQYF. The CDR3 bases are TGTGCCAGCAGCCAAGACTTAATTAGCGGGAGAGCTTCAGATACGCAGTATTTT. V gene TRBV5-4 combines with J gene TRBJ2-3; TRBD2 matches 9 bases. This CDR3 is built from 18 residues. The germline gives CDR1 SGHNT, CDR2 YYREEE (reference sequence). After removal of 4 bases from V and 4 bases from J, the junction contained 16 bases not matched to a gene. The full variable domain, rest sourced from reference TRBV5-4 and TRBJ2-3, is ETGVTQSPTHLIKTRGQQVTLRCSSQSGHNTVSWYQQALGQGPQFIFQYYREEENGRGNFPPRFSGLQFPNYSSELNVNALELDDSALYLCASSQDLISGRASDTQYFGPGTRLTVL.